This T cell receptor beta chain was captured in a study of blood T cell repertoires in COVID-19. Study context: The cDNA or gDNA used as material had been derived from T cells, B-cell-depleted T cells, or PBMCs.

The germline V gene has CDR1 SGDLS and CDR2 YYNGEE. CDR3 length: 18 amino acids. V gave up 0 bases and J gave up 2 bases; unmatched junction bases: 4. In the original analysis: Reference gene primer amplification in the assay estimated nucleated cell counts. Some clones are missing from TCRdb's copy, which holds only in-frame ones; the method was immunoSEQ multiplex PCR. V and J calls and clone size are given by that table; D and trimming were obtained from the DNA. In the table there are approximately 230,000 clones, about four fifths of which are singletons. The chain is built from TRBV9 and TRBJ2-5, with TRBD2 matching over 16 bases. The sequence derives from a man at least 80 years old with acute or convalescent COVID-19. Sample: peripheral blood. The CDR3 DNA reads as TGTGCCAGCAGCGTAGGTCCGGGACTAGCGGGAGGGCAAGAGACCCAGTACTTC. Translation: CASSVGPGLAGGQETQYF.